This is a list of T cell receptor beta chains from one sample in a study of CD8 T cells in Susac syndrome. TCRdb used MiXCR to reprocess the immunoSEQ multiplex PCR reads, holding one entry per CDR3 protein. The sample consists of approximately 190,000 distinct CDR3 sequences, nearly 97% of them appearing once. Material for sequencing was CD4+ T cells from PBMCs. All receptors derive from a human donor with Susac syndrome. Both conserved end residues are part of each CDR3. A D gene is named only where the DNA matches it firmly. Clone size is stated in some rows and not others, as once, few, many or a class when expanded.

>TRBJ2-5|TRBV5-4|once|15|TRBD2
CASSPRGGSQETQYF
TGTGCCAGCAGTCCTCGGGGGGGGAGCCAGGAGACCCAGTACTTC
>TRBJ2-3|TRBV29-1|.|13|TRBD2
CSVAAGGTDTQYF
TGCAGCGTTGCAGCGGGGGGCACAGATACGCAGTATTTT
>TRBJ2-7|TRBV4-3|.|13|TRBD1
CASSATGGNEQYF
TGCGCCAGCAGCGCGACAGGGGGCAACGAGCAGTACTTC
>TRBJ1-4|TRBV30|.|11|.
CAWSAGEKLFF
TGTGCCTGGAGTGCTGGTGAAAAACTGTTTTTT
>TRBJ2-7|TRBV9|.|15|TRBD2
CASSTLAGGIYEQYF
TGTGCCAGCAGCACTCTAGCGGGGGGTATTTACGAGCAGTACTTC
>TRBJ1-1|TRBV9|.|14|.
CASSPWEVNTEAFF
TGTGCCAGCAGCCCTTGGGAGGTAAACACTGAAGCTTTCTTT
>TRBJ2-7|TRBV29-1|few|11|.
CSVKVNYEQYF
TGCAGCGTTAAGGTAAACTACGAGCAGTACTTC
>TRBJ1-3|TRBV2|.|15|.
CASSFLGGSGNTIYF
TGTGCCAGCAGTTTCCTGGGGGGCTCTGGAAACACCATATATTTT
>TRBJ2-3|TRBV7-2|.|18|TRBD2
CASSKARAGGPSTDTQYF
TGTGCCAGCAGCAAGGCCCGAGCGGGGGGGCCTAGCACAGATACGCAGTATTTT
>TRBJ2-3|TRBV11-2|.|16|.
CASSSGEGYSTDTQYF
TGTGCCAGCAGCTCTGGTGAGGGTTACTCCACAGATACGCAGTATTTT
>TRBJ1-6|TRBV2|.|15|.
CASNVGGDRNSPLHF
TGTGCCAGCAACGTAGGGGGGGATAGAAATTCACCCCTCCACTTT
>TRBJ2-3|TRBV7-7|.|18|TRBD2
CASSPGLAGSSSTDTQYF
TGTGCCAGCAGCCCCGGACTAGCGGGGTCGTCTAGCACAGATACGCAGTATTTT
>TRBJ2-6|TRBV13|.|13|.
CASSLRGANVLTF
TGTGCCAGCAGCTTACGTGGGGCCAACGTCCTGACTTTC
>TRBJ2-1|TRBV20-1|.|13|.
CSASRGTYNEQFF
TGCAGTGCTAGCCGGGGTACCTACAATGAGCAGTTCTTC
>TRBJ2-7|TRBV20-1|once|15|TRBD2
CSASASGGPIYEQYF
TGCAGTGCTAGCGCTAGCGGGGGGCCCATCTACGAGCAGTACTTC
>TRBJ2-5|TRBV5-1|.|14|.
CASSLLLGGETQYF
TGCGCCAGCAGCTTGTTGCTAGGAGGAGAGACCCAGTACTTC
>TRBJ1-2|TRBV5-1|.|13|.
CASSLVQADGYTF
TGCGCCAGCAGCTTGGTACAGGCGGATGGCTACACCTTC
>TRBJ2-5|TRBV7-2|.|15|TRBD1
CASSLQGALQETQYF
TGTGCCAGCAGCTTACAGGGGGCGCTTCAAGAGACCCAGTACTTC
>TRBJ1-1|TRBV5-4|.|14|.
CAAYPQGMNTEAFF
TGTGCCGCCTACCCACAGGGAATGAACACTGAAGCTTTCTTT
>TRBJ1-2|TRBV12-5|.|10|.
CASGGYGYTF
TGTGCTAGTGGTGGCTATGGCTACACCTTC
>TRBJ2-5|TRBV20-1|.|13|.
CSARARYQETQYF
TGCAGTGCTCGGGCCCGGTACCAAGAGACCCAGTACTTC
>TRBJ2-1|TRBV14|.|15|TRBD2
CASSHLGLAYNEQFF
TGTGCCAGCAGCCACCTCGGACTAGCTTACAATGAGCAGTTCTTC
>TRBJ1-5|TRBV20-1|.|13|.
CSARGPNAQPQHF
TGCAGTGCTAGAGGGCCAAATGCCCAGCCCCAGCATTTT
>TRBJ2-5|TRBV29-1|.|13|TRBD1
CSAQGGYQETQYF
TGCAGCGCCCAAGGGGGCTACCAAGAGACCCAGTACTTC
>TRBJ2-7|TRBV20-1|.|18|TRBD2
CSAAPGLAGGLSSYEQYF
TGCAGTGCGGCCCCGGGACTAGCGGGGGGTCTGAGCTCCTACGAGCAGTACTTC
>TRBJ2-3|TRBV30|.|15|TRBD2
CAWTDGRASTDTQYF
TGTGCCTGGACCGACGGGAGGGCTAGCACAGATACGCAGTATTTT
>TRBJ2-1|TRBV25-1|.|16|.
CASSELGSSIFNEQFF
TGTGCCAGCAGTGAATTGGGGAGTTCGATCTTCAATGAGCAGTTCTTC
>TRBJ1-5|TRBV24-1|.|13|TRBD1
CAMGQYHNQPQHF
TGTGCCATGGGACAGTACCACAATCAGCCCCAGCATTTT
>TRBJ2-3|TRBV12-5|once|12|.
CASGSPADTQYF
TGTGCTAGTGGTTCCCCTGCAGATACGCAGTATTTT
>TRBJ1-2|TRBV30|once|13|.
CAGRVSGHYGYTF
TGTGCCGGACGAGTATCCGGACATTATGGCTACACCTTC
>TRBJ1-6|TRBV29-1|.|13|TRBD1
CSVAGTDNSPLHF
TGCAGCGTTGCCGGGACAGATAATTCACCCCTCCACTTT
>TRBJ2-1|TRBV7-3|.|16|TRBD2
CASSLFQTGGPDEQFF
TGTGCCAGCAGCTTATTCCAAACGGGGGGGCCCGATGAGCAGTTCTTC
>TRBJ2-7|TRBV3-1|once|14|TRBD1
CASTAGTGRNEQYF
TGTGCCAGCACCGCTGGGACAGGGAGAAACGAGCAGTACTTC
>TRBJ2-1|TRBV25-1|.|15|TRBD2
CASSGYRDYNNEQFF
TGTGCCAGCAGTGGATACCGGGACTATAACAATGAGCAGTTCTTC
>TRBJ1-1|TRBV30|.|14|.
CAWRAGFSYTEAFF
TGTGCCTGGAGGGCAGGGTTTAGTTACACTGAAGCTTTCTTT
>TRBJ2-3|TRBV7-8|.|19|TRBD1
CASLMHALQGARGTDTQYF
TGTGCCAGCTTGATGCACGCACTCCAGGGGGCGCGAGGCACAGATACGCAGTATTTT
>TRBJ2-1|TRBV7-3|.|16|TRBD2
CASSPPNGGSYNEQFF
TGTGCCAGCAGCCCACCAAACGGGGGGTCCTACAATGAGCAGTTCTTC
>TRBJ2-7|TRBV30|few|16|.
CAWSRFSGTTSDEQYF
TGTGCCTGGAGCCGATTTTCCGGGACAACGTCCGACGAGCAGTACTTC
>TRBJ2-2|TRBV6-2/TRBV6-3|.|14|.
CASSYQYTTGELFF
TGTGCCAGCAGTTACCAGTATACCACCGGGGAGCTGTTTTTT
>TRBJ1-5|TRBV29-1|few|13|TRBD1
CSVGDRGNQPQHF
TGCAGCGTTGGGGACAGAGGCAATCAGCCCCAGCATTTT
>TRBJ2-3|TRBV5-1|.|17|TRBD2
CASSLGPSGANTDTQYF
TGCGCCAGCAGCTTGGGTCCAAGCGGGGCAAACACAGATACGCAGTATTTT
>TRBJ1-2|TRBV4-1|.|16|TRBD1
CASSQGRGGTGYGYTF
TGCGCCAGCAGCCAAGGCCGAGGCGGGACAGGGTATGGCTACACCTTC
>TRBJ2-5|TRBV7-2|.|15|TRBD2
CASSLSAGDQETQYF
TGTGCCAGCAGCTTGTCAGCGGGGGACCAAGAGACCCAGTACTTC
>TRBJ1-1|TRBV12-3/TRBV12-4|.|11|.
CASSFSTEAFF
TGTGCCAGCAGTTTCAGCACTGAAGCTTTCTTT
>TRBJ2-1|TRBV4-2|once|16|.
CASSQDFGGSYNEQFF
TGTGCCAGCAGCCAAGATTTCGGGGGCTCCTACAATGAGCAGTTCTTC
>TRBJ2-1|TRBV7-3|.|15|.
CASSWSGDAYNEQFF
TGTGCCAGCAGCTGGAGCGGCGACGCTTACAATGAGCAGTTCTTC
>TRBJ1-2|TRBV2|.|14|.
CASSVDRSSYGYTF
TGTGCCAGCAGTGTCGACAGGTCGAGCTATGGCTACACCTTC
>TRBJ2-7|TRBV6-5|.|13|TRBD1
CASSDRGSYEQYF
TGTGCCAGCAGTGACAGGGGCTCCTACGAGCAGTACTTC
>TRBJ2-1|TRBV12-3/TRBV12-4|once|17|.
CASAPGWSLIGESEQFF
TGTGCCTCTGCCCCAGGTTGGTCACTAATTGGGGAGAGTGAGCAGTTCTTC
>TRBJ2-5|TRBV5-1|.|12|.
CASSFNEETQYF
TGCGCCAGCAGCTTCAACGAAGAGACCCAGTACTTC
>TRBJ2-5|TRBV9|.|18|TRBD2
CASSVAPAGGLGRETQYF
TGTGCCAGCAGCGTAGCTCCAGCGGGGGGTTTAGGTAGAGAGACCCAGTACTTC